The 15 T cell receptor beta chains in this list originate from one sample, sequenced in a study of T cell clonality in common variable immunodeficiency. Assay: immunoSEQ multiplex PCR; the TCRdb copy retains only in-frame clones and omits some. Singletons are absent from the sample, which has tens of thousands of clones. Source material: peripheral blood mononuclear cells. The receptors were sampled from a person between 18 and 75 years old in good health.

Concerning this clone itself: The read gets to within 3 residues of the CDR3 end, and the germline J gene fills in the rest. The gene calls are TRBV2 and TRBJ2-3; TRBD2 might be the D (6 bases). CDR3 length: 13 amino acids. CDR1 is SNHLY, CDR2 FYNNEI, per germline. Here the CDR3 reads CASRPGVGETQYF. Partial CDR3 DNA: TGTGCCAGCAGACCGGGGGTGGGCGAGACG. The whole variable domain, filled in from reference TRBV2 and TRBJ2-3, reads EPEVTQTPSHQVTQMGQEVILRCVPISNHLYFYWYRQILGQKVEFLVSFYNNEISEKSEIFDDQFSVERPDGSNFTLKIRSTKLEDSAMYFCASRPGVGETQYFGPGTRLTVL.

This clone was found many times. With the read ending 3 residues before the CDR3 end, the germline J gene is used to fill in that end. The chain couples TRBV28 to TRBJ2-2, with D perhaps TRBD1 (6 bases). The CDR3 length is 13 residues. V dropped 8 bases and J dropped 5 bases, with 12 bases sitting between them. Germline values: CDR1 MDHEN, CDR2 SYDVKM. The part of the CDR3 DNA that was read is TGTGCCAGCCGAGGGGGTCCGACCGGGGAG. Translation: CASRGGPTGE. The entire CDR3 is CASRGGPTGELFF.

In its sample, this clone was seen many times. The CDR3 is cut off 3 residues early in the read; its end comes from the germline J gene. V and J are TRBV5-5 and TRBJ2-7; tentatively, D is TRBD2 (5 bases). Germline V lookup: CDR1 SGHKS, CDR2 YYEKEE (reference sequence). The CDR3 length is 14 residues. V was clipped by 1 base and J by 4 bases, with 12 bases between them. The covered CDR3 bases are TGTGCCAGCAGCTTGTTTAGCGATCGGTACGAG. It codes for CASSLFSDRYE. The CDR3, in full, reads CASSLFSDRYEQYF. The full variable domain, in which reference TRBV5-5 and TRBJ2-7 provide the parts outside the CDR3, is DAGVTQSPTHLIKTRGQQVTLRCSPISGHKSVSWYQQVLGQGPQFIFQYYEKEERGRGNFPDRFSARQFPNYSSELNVNALLLGDSALYLCASSLFSDRYEQYFGPGTRLTVT.

This clone was observed at least ten times. The read gets to within 3 residues of the CDR3 end, and the germline J gene fills in the rest. This chain links TRBV20-1 with TRBJ1-5; the D gene is possibly TRBD1 (6 bases). This CDR3 has 14 residues. The V end lost 6 bases, the J end lost 1 base, and 13 bases lay between the germline ends. Germline V lookup: CDR1 DFQATT, CDR2 SNEGSKA (reference sequence). CDR3 loop: CSALDSNSNQPQHF. Incomplete CDR3 DNA: TGCAGTGCCTTGGACAGCAACAGCAATCAGCCC.

At least ten counts were recorded for this clone. The read stops 3 residues short of the end of the CDR3; the missing end is completed from the germline J gene. This chain links TRBV20-1 with TRBJ2-2; D may be TRBD1 (6 bases). The CDR3 sequence is 11 residues long. The germline V gene has CDR1 DFQATT and CDR2 SNEGSKA (reference sequence). V dropped 5 bases and J dropped 7 bases, with 8 bases sitting between them. The part of the CDR3 DNA that was read is TGCAGTGCTCCGGACAGCGGGGAG. Amino acid sequence: CSAPDSGE. From start to end, the CDR3 is CSAPDSGELFF.

There are many counts of this clone. The CDR3 is cut off 3 residues early in the read; its end comes from the germline J gene. The chain couples TRBV19 to TRBJ1-4; D ambiguous. V lost 5 bases to trimming and J lost 2 bases, with 9 bases between them. This CDR3 contains 14 residues. The germline V gene encodes CDR1 LNHDA and CDR2 SQIVND (reference sequence). Incomplete CDR3 DNA: TGTGCCAGTAGTTCGGGTTGGACTAATGAAAAA. This gives the protein CASSSGWTNEK. Given in full, the CDR3 is CASSSGWTNEKLFF.

This clone has at least ten counts. The read is 3 residues too short to cover the CDR3 end, so that end is filled in from the germline J gene. The chain couples TRBV20-1 to TRBJ2-5; maybe TRBD2 (5 bases). Germline values: CDR1 DFQATT, CDR2 SNEGSKA (reference sequence). The length of the CDR3 is 15 residues. Trimming stripped 5 bases from V and 4 bases from J, with 20 bases between. Incomplete CDR3 DNA: TGCAGTGCTCTCCCGGTAGTTGGCGGGCGAGAGACC. It specifies CSALPVVGGRET. The full CDR3 protein is CSALPVVGGRETQYF.

This clone was seen ten or more times. The read terminates 3 residues before the CDR3 end, so the remaining end is supplied by the germline J gene. The chain has TRBV7-9 and TRBJ1-2; maybe TRBD1 (5 bases). The CDR3 contains 15 residues. CDR1 and CDR2 from the germline V gene are SEHNR and FQNEAQ (reference sequence). V lost 5 bases and J 2 bases, leaving 15 bases between the germline ends. Incomplete CDR3 DNA: TGTGCCAGCAGCCCTCCCGACAGAACCAACTATGGC. Protein sequence: CASSPPDRTNYG. The entire CDR3 protein reads CASSPPDRTNYGYTF.

This clone was found many times. The read stops 3 residues short of the end of the CDR3; the missing end is completed from the germline J gene. V is TRBV29-1 and J is TRBJ2-1; 7 nucleotides match TRBD1. The CDR3 contains 17 residues. With 0 bases clipped from V and 2 bases from J, the junction kept 10 bases outside the gene matches. CDR1 is SQVTM and CDR2 is ANQGSEA in the germline V gene. CDR3 bases read: TGCAGCGTTGAAGACCTCGGACCGGGACAGCCCTACAATGAG. The encoded protein is CSVEDLGPGQPYNE. The CDR3 in full is CSVEDLGPGQPYNEQFF.

This clone was found many times. The read gets to within 3 residues of the CDR3 end, and the germline J gene fills in the rest. The rearrangement joins TRBV20-1 to TRBJ1-1; 7 bases agree with TRBD1. The CDR3 extends over 14 amino acids. Germline values: CDR1 DFQATT, CDR2 SNEGSKA (reference sequence). V lost 0 bases and J lost 4; bases outside the gene matches: 5. CDR3 region: CSARDRGSGTEAFF. Partial CDR3 DNA: TGCAGTGCTAGAGACAGGGGGTCGGGCACTGAA.

This clone was seen many times. One end of the junction is discordant with germline, which a read error may explain. Read sequence stops 3 residues before the CDR3 end, and the germline J gene provides the missing end. V is TRBV20-1 and J is TRBJ1-4; D call uncertain. Germline-derived CDR1 and CDR2 are DFQATT and SNEGSKA (reference sequence). CDR3 length equals 14 residues. The CDR3 here is CSARDLETNEKLFF. The covered CDR3 bases are TGCAGTGCCAGAGACTTAGAAACTAATGAAAAA.

This clone was counted at least ten times. The sequenced fragment ends 3 residues before the CDR3 boundary, so the rest is inferred from the germline J gene. J is TRBJ2-1 and V is TRBV7-8; D uncertain. Trimming removed 0 bases from V and 1 base from J, with 16 bases in between. Germline V gene lookup returns CDR1 SGHVS and CDR2 FQNEAQ. The CDR3 contains 18 residues. CDR3 amino acids: CASSLAQLTSKSYNEQFF. CDR3 bases read: TGTGCCAGCAGCTTAGCCCAGCTGACTTCCAAGTCCTACAATGAG.

At least ten counts were recorded for this clone. The CDR3 is cut off 3 residues early in the read; its end comes from the germline J gene. The rearrangement joins TRBV4-1 to TRBJ2-3; 7 nucleotides align to TRBD2. The trim removed 0 bases at V and 1 base at J, leaving 7 bases unmatched. CDR1 and CDR2 (germline): MGHRA, YSYEKL. This CDR3 is built from 17 residues. The CDR3 bases that were read are TGCGCCAGCAGCCAAGAGGGATGGGGAGGGGGCACAGATACG. This codes for CASSQEGWGGGTDT. The entire CDR3 protein reads CASSQEGWGGGTDTQYF.

The table lists this clone with many counts. The CDR3 end is not reached by the read, which stops 3 residues before it; the germline J gene fills it in. The chain links TRBV19 to TRBJ1-1; 10 bases fit TRBD1. From germline, CDR1 is LNHDA and CDR2 SQIVND (reference sequence). Unmatched junction bases numbered 7, after V lost 4 bases and J lost 2 bases. The CDR3 is made up of 16 amino acids. This CDR3 reads CASSRRQGAINTEAFF. The CDR3 DNA, read in part, is TGTGCCAGTAGTAGAAGACAGGGGGCTATCAACACTGAA. Full variable domain (missing parts from reference TRBV19 and TRBJ1-1): DGGITQSPKYLFRKEGQNVTLSCEQNLNHDAMYWYRQDPGQGLRLIYYSQIVNDFQKGDIAEGYSVSREKKESFPLTVTSAQKNPTAFYLCASSRRQGAINTEAFFGQGTRLTVV.

This clone was detected many times. The read stops 3 residues short of the end of the CDR3; the missing end is completed from the germline J gene. This chain links TRBV4-1 with TRBJ2-7, with 8 nucleotides matching TRBD1. The CDR3 spans 14 residues. J was trimmed by 2 bases and V by 7 bases; bases with no gene match: 7. Germline assignment: CDR1 MGHRA and CDR2 YSYEKL. CDR3 DNA, as far as it was read: TGCGCCAGCAACCGCGGACAGGGTGCCTACGAG. Its translation is CASNRGQGAYE. The entire CDR3 sequence reads CASNRGQGAYEQYF.